The next 18 T cell receptor beta chains were all read from a single sample in a study of blood T cell repertoires in COVID-19. The assay was immunoSEQ multiplex PCR, and TCRdb's table has in-frame clones only and misses some. The sample carries tens of thousands of clones, around 77% recorded once. The sequenced material came from peripheral blood. The receptors derive from a human donor in a cohort sampled during active COVID-19.

The rearrangement joins TRBV5-1 to TRBJ1-1, with 12 bases matching TRBD1. J was trimmed by 3 bases and V by 4 bases; bases with no gene match: 7. Germline V gene data show CDR1 as SGHRS and CDR2 as YFSETQ. The CDR3 consists of 16 residues. CDR3 in DNA: TGCGCCAGCAGCCCCGGGACAGGGGGCGGTTACACTGAAGCTTTCTTT. It codes for CASSPGTGGGYTEAFF.

This chain uses TRBV9 with TRBJ2-1, with D perhaps TRBD2 (5 bases). Trimming cost V 2 bases and J 2 bases, with 11 bases left between them. CDR3 length equals 15 residues. Germline values: CDR1 SGDLS, CDR2 YYNGEE. The CDR3, as DNA: TGTGCCAGCAGCGTTCTAGCCGTCCCCTACAATGAGCAGTTCTTC. This sequence encodes CASSVLAVPYNEQFF.

This clone came up once. This rearrangement joins TRBV7-9 to TRBJ2-6, with D hard to call. Germline loops: CDR1 SEHNR, CDR2 FQNEAQ (reference sequence). The CDR3 runs to 16 residues. Trimming shortened V by 5 bases and J by 0 bases, and 11 bases separated the two germline ends. As DNA, the CDR3 is TGTGCCAGCAGCCCCTCGAGGTCCTCTGGGGCCAACGTCCTGACTTTC. It encodes CASSPSRSSGANVLTF.

The chain combines TRBV5-6 with TRBJ2-2; 12 bases are shared with TRBD1. Trimming took 4 bases from V and 6 from J; bases not matched to a gene: 4. This CDR3 spans 15 amino acids. Germline CDR1 and CDR2: SGHDT and YYEEEE. The CDR3 sequence: CASSNRDRGPGELFF. CDR3 sequence (DNA): TGTGCCAGCAGCAACCGGGACAGGGGGCCCGGGGAGCTGTTTTTT.

V is TRBV7-5 and J is TRBJ1-5. TRBV7-5 is an annotated pseudogene. The CDR3 sequence is 16 residues long. The CDR3 DNA follows: TGTGCCAGAAGGGGGCGGGGATGCGATAGCAATCAGCCCCAGCATTTT. Translation gives CARRGRGCDSNQPQHF.

The V call is TRBV29-1, the J call TRBJ2-7; TRBD2 might be the D (7 bases). The CDR3 length is 15 residues. Germline CDR1 SQVTM, CDR2 ANQGSEA. With 3 bases removed from V and 3 bases from J, the gap between germline ends came to 18 bases. The CDR3 protein is CSVDPGGRTRYEQYF. For the CDR3, the DNA is TGCAGCGTTGACCCGGGGGGCAGAACTCGCTACGAGCAGTACTTC.

The genes are TRBV10-3 and TRBJ1-1; D not resolved. This CDR3 has 14 amino acids. Trimming stripped 6 bases from V and 0 bases from J, with 11 bases between. The V gene's germline CDR1 is ENHRY and CDR2 SYGVKD. CDR3 in amino acids: CAIRQTEMNTEAFF. CDR3 DNA sequence: TGTGCCATCAGGCAAACAGAAATGAACACTGAAGCTTTCTTT.

This clone appeared a few times. This chain links TRBV12-3 or TRBV12-4 with TRBJ1-1; D ambiguous. The CDR3 is 12 residues long. With 3 bases removed from V and 4 bases from J, the gap between germline ends came to 6 bases. As DNA, the CDR3 is TGTGCCAGCAGTTTTGAGAGCACTGAAGCTTTCTTT. Encoded protein: CASSFESTEAFF.

J is TRBJ1-6 and V is TRBV12-3 or TRBV12-4, with TRBD1 identical over 7 bases. With 6 bases clipped from V and 5 bases from J, the junction kept 1 base outside the gene matches. This CDR3 has 13 amino acids. CDR3 region: CASRDRNNSPLHF. In nucleotides, the CDR3 is TGTGCCAGCAGGGACAGGAATAATTCACCCCTCCACTTT.

This chain's CDR3 is CASRGSYNSPLHF. As DNA, the CDR3 is TGTGCCAGCAGGGGCAGCTATAATTCACCCCTCCACTTT. This chain joins TRBV2 and TRBJ1-6; D not resolved. The germline V gene encodes CDR1 SNHLY and CDR2 FYNNEI. CDR3 length: 13 amino acids. Deletions cut 6 bases from V and 3 bases from J, with 6 bases between.

The chain employs TRBV30 and TRBJ2-3; tentative D call: TRBD2 (6 bases). Germline CDR1 and CDR2: GTSNPN and SVGIG (reference sequence). With 5 bases removed from V and 0 bases from J, the gap between germline ends came to 12 bases. The CDR3 is made up of 14 amino acids. The CDR3 sequence is CAWRRDLSTDTQYF. The CDR3 nucleotides are TGTGCCTGGCGCCGGGACTTAAGCACAGATACGCAGTATTTT.

This clone turned up a few times. The chain has TRBV2 and TRBJ2-1; a weak D match, TRBD1 (5 bases). The CDR3 is 11 residues long. Germline values: CDR1 SNHLY, CDR2 FYNNEI. The CDR3 loop reads CALGVYNEQFF. In DNA form, the CDR3 reads TGTGCGTTAGGGGTATACAATGAGCAGTTCTTC.

The table lists this clone with a count of one. As DNA, the CDR3 is TGTGCCAGCAGCTCTGAGGGATATTGGTCACCCCTCCACTTT. Its translation: CASSSEGYWSPLHF. The V and J genes are TRBV9 and TRBJ1-6, with D unclear. The CDR3 is made up of 14 amino acids. Germline V gives CDR1 SGDLS, CDR2 YYNGEE. V gave up 4 bases and J gave up 10 bases, with 15 bases separating them.

The rearrangement uses TRBV6-6 and TRBJ2-7; TRBD1 agrees at 11 bases. The CDR3 runs 15 residues. Germline V lookup: CDR1 MNHNY, CDR2 SVGAGI (reference sequence). V lost 6 bases to trimming and J lost 4 bases; unmatched junction nucleotides: 8. The CDR3 DNA reads TGTGCCAGCAGGAGTAAAGGACAGGGGGCTTACGAGCAGTACTTC. It translates to CASRSKGQGAYEQYF.

This chain uses TRBV5-4 with TRBJ2-2; 11 positions match TRBD2. The CDR3 is 13 residues long. Per germline, CDR1 SGHNT and CDR2 YYREEE (reference sequence). CDR3: CGTGLAATGELFF. The CDR3 DNA follows: TGTGGCACGGGACTAGCGGCCACCGGGGAGCTGTTTTTT.

A remark on this clone: At one of its ends the junction is not consistent with the germline gene, which may arise from a read error. V is TRBV4-2 and J is TRBJ1-4; D unclear. CDR1 LGHNA and CDR2 YNFKEQ come from the germline V gene. The CDR3 spans 12 residues. The CDR3 DNA follows: TGTGCCAGCAGTCAAGATCGGGAAAAACTGTTTTTT. Translated, it gives CASSQDREKLFF.

The rearrangement uses TRBV6-5 and TRBJ1-2; 9 nucleotides match TRBD1. The CDR3 is 13 residues long. The germline CDR1 and CDR2 sequences are MNHEY and SVGAGI. V trimming: 7 bases; J trimming: 8 bases; junction bases outside the gene matches: 8. CDR3: CASNGQGLRGYTF. CDR3 DNA sequence: TGTGCCAGCAATGGACAGGGGTTGAGGGGCTACACCTTC.

This chain uses TRBV18 with TRBJ2-3, with 10 bases identical to TRBD2. CDR3 length: 16 amino acids. Germline-derived CDR1 and CDR2 are KGHSH and LQKENI. J gave up 0 bases and V 2 bases, and 2 bases lay outside the gene matches. The CDR3 DNA is TGTGCCAGCTCACCAAGCGGGGGGGCTAGCACAGATACGCAGTATTTT. Translated: CASSPSGGASTDTQYF.